The 3 T cell receptor beta chains below come from one sample, sequenced in a study of T-cell reconstitution after alpha-beta-depleted transplantation in children. Preparation of the TCRbeta library was carried out with unique molecular identifiers. TCRdb fed the PCR reads into MiXCR, producing one record per CDR3 protein. The sample records under 85,000 distinct CDR3 sequences, less than 20% being singletons. Material: PBMCs, mostly from graft donor cells, obtained 360 days after TCRalphabeta/CD19-depleted stem cell transplant. The receptor source for this set is a male patient aged 2-9 years who had a stem cell transplant for acute lymphoblastic leukemia, so the T cells may come from the graft donor.

Ten or more counts support this clonotype. The genes are TRBV29-1 and TRBJ2-1, with TRBD2 matching 8 bases. The germline CDR1 and CDR2 sequences are SQVTM and ANQGSEA. The CDR3 spans 16 residues. The V and J ends lost 7 bases and 8 bases, in that order; junction bases with no gene match: 19. In DNA form, the CDR3 reads TGCAGCGCAGAGCCCCTGACTAGCGCCCAAGTGGATGAGCAGTTCTTC. It codes for CSAEPLTSAQVDEQFF.

This clonotype has a handful of counts. The chain combines TRBV13 with TRBJ2-6; D is ambiguous. Germline V gene sequence: CDR1 PRHDT, CDR2 FYEKMQ (reference sequence). V lost 2 bases to trimming and J lost 3 bases, with 11 bases between them. The CDR3 is made up of 16 amino acids. CDR3 sequence reads: CASSLTLASGANVLTF. The CDR3, as DNA: TGTGCCAGCAGCTTAACTCTGGCGAGTGGGGCCAACGTCCTGACTTTC.

This clonotype was seen more than once but under ten times. The gene calls are TRBV7-9 and TRBJ2-1, with 9 bases identical to TRBD1. This CDR3 comprises 14 residues. The V and J ends lost 4 bases and 10 bases, in that order; junction bases with no gene match: 8. CDR1 and CDR2 (germline): SEHNR, FQNEAQ (reference sequence). The CDR3 spells CASSYRQGVKEQFF. CDR3 DNA sequence: TGTGCCAGCAGCTATAGACAGGGGGTAAAAGAGCAGTTCTTC. The full variable domain, with the rest looked up from reference TRBV7-9 and TRBJ2-1, is DTGVSQNPRHKITKRGQNVTFRCDPISEHNRLYWYRQTLGQGPEFLTYFQNEAQLEKSRLLSDRFSAERPKGSFSTLEIQRTEQGDSAMYLCASSYRQGVKEQFFGPGTRLTVL.